Shown below are 28 T cell receptor beta chains from a single sample sequenced in a study of response to subunit inactivated influenza vaccine. One entry per CDR3 protein, called by TCRdb with MiXCR from the RT-PCR reads. This table holds roughly 290,000 distinct CDR3 sequences, 21% found once. The sequences come from PBMCs from blood, collected approximately 20 months after vaccination. These TCRs come from a man aged 50-75 years who received an inactivated influenza vaccine.

In this sample, this clonotype turned up a few times. The V and J genes are TRBV24-1 and TRBJ2-3, with 11 bases that match TRBD1. The CDR3 sequence is 17 residues long. CDR1 and CDR2 from the germline V gene are KGHDR and SFDVKD. J lost 3 bases, V lost 5 bases, and 9 bases had no gene match. Here the CDR3 reads CATSVAAGTGGTDTQYF. The CDR3 coding sequence is TGTGCCACCAGTGTGGCCGCCGGGACAGGGGGTACAGATACGCAGTATTTT.

A few counts support this clonotype. The chain couples TRBV29-1 to TRBJ2-2; 12 bases are shared with TRBD2. V lost 6 bases, J lost 4 bases, and 6 bases stayed unmatched. The CDR3 contains 15 residues. The germline V gene has CDR1 SQVTM and CDR2 ANQGSEA. The CDR3 is CSVKTSGSGTGELFF. The CDR3 nucleotides are TGCAGCGTGAAGACTAGCGGGAGTGGCACCGGGGAGCTGTTTTTT.

This clonotype showed up just a few times. The chain couples TRBV7-2 to TRBJ2-1; 10 nucleotides align to TRBD2. The germline gives CDR1 SGHTA, CDR2 FQGNSA. V gave up 1 base and J gave up 2 bases; unmatched junction bases: 5. The CDR3 has 17 residues. The CDR3 reads CASSLVGLATAYNEQFF. CDR3 bases: TGTGCCAGCAGCTTAGTGGGACTAGCGACAGCCTACAATGAGCAGTTCTTC. Filled out from reference TRBV7-2 and TRBJ2-1, the complete variable domain reads GAGVSQSPSNKVTEKGKDVELRCDPISGHTALYWYRQSLGQGLEFLIYFQGNSAPDKSGLPSDRFSAERTGGSVSTLTIQRTQQEDSAVYLCASSLVGLATAYNEQFFGPGTRLTVL.

The V and J genes are TRBV25-1 and TRBJ1-1; D unresolved. V was pared by 3 bases and J by 0 bases, with 11 bases between. Germline-derived CDR1 and CDR2 are MGHDK and SYGVNS. The CDR3 is 15 amino acids. CDR3: CASSDQAVMNTEAFF. In DNA form, the CDR3 reads TGTGCCAGCAGTGACCAGGCAGTCATGAACACTGAAGCTTTCTTT.

This chain uses TRBV28 with TRBJ2-7, with 8 bases that match TRBD1. The CDR3 totals 15 residues. The V segment lost 6 bases and the J segment 0 bases; nucleotides outside the gene matches: 7. Germline lookup yields CDR1 MDHEN and CDR2 SYDVKM. The CDR3 coding sequence is TGTGCCAGCAGCTTACCGGGACAGGACTCCTACGAGCAGTACTTC. Encoded protein: CASSLPGQDSYEQYF.

This clonotype was seen a handful of times. This rearrangement joins TRBV9 to TRBJ1-2, with a weak D call TRBD1 (6 bases). V shed 2 bases and J shed 4 bases, with 9 bases lying between them. The CDR3 runs 13 residues. CDR1 and CDR2 (germline): SGDLS, YYNGEE. For the CDR3, the DNA is TGTGCCAGCAGCGTGGACAGACTCTATGGCTACACCTTC. Translation gives CASSVDRLYGYTF. Based on the CDR3 plus reference TRBV9 and TRBJ1-2, the full variable domain is DSGVTQTPKHLITATGQRVTLRCSPRSGDLSVYWYQQSLDQGLQFLIQYYNGEERAKGNILERFSAQQFPDLHSELNLSSLELGDSALYFCASSVDRLYGYTFGSGTRLTVV.

This chain joins TRBV7-1 and TRBJ2-1; 7 nucleotides align to TRBD2. TRBV7-1 is an ORF; its function is uncertain. Trimming took 10 bases from V and 3 from J; bases not matched to a gene: 12. The CDR3 runs 15 residues. The CDR3 DNA reads as TGTGCCATCGGCCCGGGACTACTCGGCTACAATGAGCAGTTCTTC. This codes for CAIGPGLLGYNEQFF.

This chain links TRBV12-3 or TRBV12-4 with TRBJ2-3; the D gene is possibly TRBD2 (6 bases). The CDR3 has 13 residues. Trimming removed 8 bases from V and 2 bases from J, with 11 bases in between. CDR3 coding DNA: TGTGCCAGCGAGCGGAGGGCCACAGATACGCAGTATTTT. Amino acid sequence: CASERRATDTQYF.

The chain carries TRBV23-1 and TRBJ2-1; TRBD2 aligns across 8 bases. TRBV23-1 is an ORF, with its function uncertain. The CDR3 sequence is 16 residues long. Trimming took 2 bases from V and 7 from J; bases not matched to a gene: 10. CDR3 DNA sequence: TGCGCCAGCAGTCAAGGAGGACTAGCCCCGAGGAATGAGCAGTTCTTC. Translating it yields CASSQGGLAPRNEQFF.

This clonotype came up many times. V and J are TRBV5-6 and TRBJ2-3, with 8 bases that match TRBD2. The germline V gene encodes CDR1 SGHDT and CDR2 YYEEEE. This CDR3 is 12 amino acids long. After removal of 4 bases from V and 11 bases from J, the junction contained 6 bases not matched to a gene. The CDR3, as DNA: TGTGCCAGCAGCAGGACTAGCACGATGCAGTATTTT. This codes for CASSRTSTMQYF.

CDR3 amino acids: CASSFRLLAREQYF. CDR3 in DNA: TGTGCCAGCAGCTTCAGGTTGTTAGCCCGGGAGCAGTACTTC. This chain connects TRBV7-2 to TRBJ2-7; D gene ambiguous. V was shortened by 3 bases and J by 7 bases, with 16 bases between the two germline ends. Germline V gives CDR1 SGHTA, CDR2 FQGNSA. The CDR3 is made up of 14 amino acids.

This sequence joins TRBV20-1 and TRBJ2-1; a possible D gene is TRBD1 (5 bases). This CDR3 region has 16 residues. Germline CDR1 reads DFQATT; CDR2 reads SNEGSKA (reference sequence). Trimming took 2 bases from V and 6 from J, leaving 20 bases between them. CDR3 in DNA: TGCAGTGCTAGATCCCCGGGCAGGGTAGCCACCAATGAGCAGTTCTTC. It encodes CSARSPGRVATNEQFF.

This clonotype was seen a handful of times. The chain is built from TRBV19 and TRBJ1-1; TRBD1 aligns across 10 bases. The CDR3 contains 18 residues. J lost 2 bases, V lost 10 bases, and 19 bases had no gene match. Germline V lookup: CDR1 LNHDA, CDR2 SQIVND (reference sequence). The DNA for the CDR3 is TGTGCCACCGCGTCCCTCGGTCGGACAGGGGGAATTAACACTGAAGCTTTCTTT. Its protein is CATASLGRTGGINTEAFF. Full variable domain (rest looked up from reference TRBV19 and TRBJ1-1): DGGITQSPKYLFRKEGQNVTLSCEQNLNHDAMYWYRQDPGQGLRLIYYSQIVNDFQKGDIAEGYSVSREKKESFPLTVTSAQKNPTAFYLCATASLGRTGGINTEAFFGQGTRLTVV.

V and J are TRBV4-2 and TRBJ2-1, with D perhaps TRBD1 (5 bases). From germline, CDR1 is LGHNA and CDR2 YNFKEQ. The CDR3 totals 15 residues. The V end was cut by 0 bases, the J end by 6 bases, with 12 bases between. The CDR3 DNA sequence: TGTGCCAGCAGCCAAGAATGGGCAGGGCGCAATGAGCAGTTCTTC. It specifies CASSQEWAGRNEQFF.

This clonotype was detected many times. CDR3 DNA sequence: TGTGCCAGCAGCCAACGGACAGGGGGCTATGGCTACACCTTC. It codes for CASSQRTGGYGYTF. V usage is TRBV4-2 and J usage is TRBJ1-2, with 10 nucleotides matching TRBD1. Trimming at V came to 2 bases and at J to 4 bases, leaving 1 base not matched to a gene. Per germline, CDR1 LGHNA and CDR2 YNFKEQ. CDR3 length: 14 amino acids.

The rearrangement uses TRBV21-1 and TRBJ1-4; the table's D call, TRBD1, was not checked against the DNA. TRBV21-1 is classified as a pseudogene. The CDR3 length is 17 residues. CDR3 coding DNA: TGTGCCAGCAGCAAAGGGGACTCTAGACAGGGCCCGGAAAAACTGTTTTTT. Residues: CASSKGDSRQGPEKLFF.

This clonotype has only a few counts. The chain has TRBV3-1 and TRBJ1-1; the D is unclear. In germline, CDR1 is LGHDT, CDR2 YNNKEL (reference sequence). The V end lost 1 base, the J end lost 5 bases, and 14 bases lay between the germline ends. The CDR3 extends over 15 amino acids. CDR3 nucleotides: TGTGCCAGCAGCCAAGTAGCCCGAGGAGGAACTGAAGCTTTCTTT. Translating gives CASSQVARGGTEAFF. The full variable domain, completed using reference TRBV3-1 and TRBJ1-1, is DTAVSQTPKYLVTQMGNDKSIKCEQNLGHDTMYWYKQDSKKFLKIMFSYNNKELIINETVPNRFSPKSPDKAHLNLHINSLELGDSAVYFCASSQVARGGTEAFFGQGTRLTVV.

This clonotype appeared many times. The chain employs TRBV28 and TRBJ1-2; D is unresolved. The CDR3 totals 14 residues. Per the germline V gene, CDR1 is MDHEN and CDR2 is SYDVKM. V shed 6 bases and J shed 3 bases, with 14 bases lying between them. The CDR3 reads CASSLVLKDYGYTF. CDR3 nucleotides: TGTGCCAGCAGCTTGGTCCTTAAAGACTATGGCTACACCTTC.

The chain recombines TRBV3-1 with TRBJ2-3; 11 bases align to TRBD2. This CDR3 comprises 16 residues. From germline, CDR1 is LGHDT and CDR2 YNNKEL (reference sequence). J gave up 5 bases and V 2 bases, and 6 bases lay outside the gene matches. CDR3: CASSQTSGGRGDTQYF. DNA for the CDR3: TGTGCCAGCAGCCAAACTAGCGGGGGCCGAGGAGATACGCAGTATTTT.

This clonotype was found a few times. This sequence joins TRBV4-3 and TRBJ1-6; no clear D gene. The CDR3 runs to 14 residues. Germline loops: CDR1 LGHNA, CDR2 YSLEER. V was trimmed by 3 bases and J by 11 bases, leaving 14 bases between them. CDR3 coding DNA: TGCGCCAGCAGCCAGGATAAAGACTGGGCACCCCTCCACTTT. This codes for CASSQDKDWAPLHF.

This clonotype was observed a few times. This rearrangement joins TRBV19 to TRBJ1-5; 7 positions agree with TRBD1. The germline V gene has CDR1 LNHDA and CDR2 SQIVND (reference sequence). The CDR3 runs to 16 residues. The J segment lost 2 bases and the V segment lost 3 bases, leaving 7 bases of the junction unmatched. Here the CDR3 reads CASSINRGEGNQPQHF. The DNA of the CDR3 is TGTGCCAGTAGTATTAACAGGGGTGAGGGCAATCAGCCCCAGCATTTT.

The chain employs TRBV11-2 and TRBJ2-5; D is possibly TRBD1 (5 bases). Germline-derived CDR1 and CDR2 are SGHAT and FQNNGV. Trimming stripped 3 bases from V and 1 base from J, with 12 bases between. The CDR3 extends over 15 amino acids. CDR3 residues: CASSFPGIVQETQYF. The CDR3, as DNA: TGTGCCAGCAGCTTTCCAGGGATCGTCCAAGAGACCCAGTACTTC.

This clonotype has ten or more counts. This chain's CDR3 is CASSLVSINTEAFF. The CDR3 DNA sequence: TGTGCCAGCAGTTTAGTTTCGATCAACACTGAAGCTTTCTTT. This chain connects TRBV12-3 or TRBV12-4 to TRBJ1-1; D remains ambiguous. The CDR3 has 14 residues. V lost 1 base to trimming and J lost 2 bases, with 8 bases between them.

The sample holds a few counts of this clonotype. This chain joins TRBV10-2 and TRBJ2-3, with D maybe TRBD2 (7 bases). This CDR3 spans 13 amino acids. V was pared by 11 bases and J by 6 bases, with 18 bases between. Germline-derived CDR1 and CDR2 are WSHSY and SAAADI. CDR3 nucleotide sequence: TGCGCCGGGGGGGGCAGTCAGGCGGATACGCAGTATTTT. This codes for CAGGGSQADTQYF.

V gene TRBV7-2 combines with J gene TRBJ2-1, with 8 bases identical to TRBD2. Germline CDR1 SGHTA, CDR2 FQGNSA. The ends lost 5 bases at V and 4 bases at J; junction bases unmatched: 10. The CDR3 runs to 16 residues. CDR3 sequence reads: CASSTDSGSGYNEQFF. The CDR3 DNA reads TGTGCCAGCAGCACCGACAGCGGGAGCGGGTACAATGAGCAGTTCTTC.

This clonotype has only a few counts. The chain recombines TRBV7-2 with TRBJ2-7; 8 bases fit TRBD1. With V trimmed by 5 bases and J by 7 bases, 10 bases remained unmatched. The germline V gene encodes CDR1 SGHTA and CDR2 FQGNSA. The CDR3 spans 14 residues. Here the CDR3 reads CASSTRTGLREQYF. The CDR3 DNA sequence: TGTGCCAGCAGCACCCGGACAGGGTTACGGGAGCAGTACTTC.

The chain employs TRBV6-8 and TRBJ2-7; D is tentatively TRBD1 or TRBD2 (5 bases each). This CDR3 is built from 18 residues. Trimming took 6 bases from V and 1 from J, leaving 25 bases between them. CDR1 is MNHGY, CDR2 SAAAGT, per germline. The CDR3 loop reads CASSQQGAGKIGSYEQYF. For the CDR3, the DNA is TGTGCCAGCAGCCAGCAGGGCGCCGGGAAAATAGGGTCCTACGAGCAGTACTTC.

There are a few counts of this clonotype. J is TRBJ1-3 and V is TRBV4-2; perhaps TRBD1 as D (5 bases). This CDR3 is 19 amino acids long. Germline V CDR1 and CDR2: LGHNA, YNFKEQ. V lost 0 bases and J 0 bases, leaving 18 bases between the germline ends. DNA for the CDR3: TGTGCCAGCAGCCAAGATCGAACCCTAGGGGCTTACTCTGGAAACACCATATATTTT. Amino acids: CASSQDRTLGAYSGNTIYF.